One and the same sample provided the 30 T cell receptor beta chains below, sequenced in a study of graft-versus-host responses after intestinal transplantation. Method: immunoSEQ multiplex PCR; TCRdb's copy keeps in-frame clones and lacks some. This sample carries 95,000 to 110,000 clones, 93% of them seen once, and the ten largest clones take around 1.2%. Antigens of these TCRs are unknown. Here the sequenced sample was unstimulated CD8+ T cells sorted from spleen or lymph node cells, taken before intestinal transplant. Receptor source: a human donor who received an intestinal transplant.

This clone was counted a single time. CDR3 sequence reads: CASGLVLAGGEQFF. CDR3 sequence (DNA): TGTGCTAGTGGTTTGGTACTAGCGGGGGGTGAGCAGTTCTTC. The chain couples TRBV12-5 to TRBJ2-1; 12 nucleotides match TRBD2. V lost 0 bases, J lost 9 bases, and 0 bases stayed unmatched. The CDR3 runs 14 residues. The germline V gene encodes CDR1 LGHNT and CDR2 FRNRAP.

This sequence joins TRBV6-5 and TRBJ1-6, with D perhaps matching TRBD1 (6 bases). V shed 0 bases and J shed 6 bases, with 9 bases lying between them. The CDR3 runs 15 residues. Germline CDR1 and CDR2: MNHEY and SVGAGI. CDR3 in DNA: TGTGCCAGCAGTTACTCACCAGGGGCTAATTCACCCCTCCACTTT. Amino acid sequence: CASSYSPGANSPLHF.

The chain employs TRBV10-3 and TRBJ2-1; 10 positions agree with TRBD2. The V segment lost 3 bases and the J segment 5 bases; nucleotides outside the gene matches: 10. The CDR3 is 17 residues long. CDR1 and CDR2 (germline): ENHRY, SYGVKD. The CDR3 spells CAISDLAGDLLHNEQFF. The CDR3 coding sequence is TGTGCCATCAGTGACCTAGCGGGGGACCTTCTCCACAATGAGCAGTTCTTC.

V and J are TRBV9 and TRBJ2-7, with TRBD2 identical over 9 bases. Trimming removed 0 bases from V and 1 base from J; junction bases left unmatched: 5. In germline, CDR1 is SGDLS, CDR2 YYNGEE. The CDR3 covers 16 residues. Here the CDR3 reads CASSVGGSGGSYEQYF. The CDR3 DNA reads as TGTGCCAGCAGCGTAGGGGGTAGCGGGGGATCCTACGAGCAGTACTTC. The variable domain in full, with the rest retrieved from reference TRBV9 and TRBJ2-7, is DSGVTQTPKHLITATGQRVTLRCSPRSGDLSVYWYQQSLDQGLQFLIQYYNGEERAKGNILERFSAQQFPDLHSELNLSSLELGDSALYFCASSVGGSGGSYEQYFGPGTRLTVT.

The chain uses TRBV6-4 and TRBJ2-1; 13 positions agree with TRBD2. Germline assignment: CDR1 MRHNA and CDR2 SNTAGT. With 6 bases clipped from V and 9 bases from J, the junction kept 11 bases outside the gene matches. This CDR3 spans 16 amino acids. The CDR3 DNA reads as TGTGCCAGCAGCCTCAAAACTAGCGGGGGGGAGAGTGAGCAGTTCTTC. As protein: CASSLKTSGGESEQFF.

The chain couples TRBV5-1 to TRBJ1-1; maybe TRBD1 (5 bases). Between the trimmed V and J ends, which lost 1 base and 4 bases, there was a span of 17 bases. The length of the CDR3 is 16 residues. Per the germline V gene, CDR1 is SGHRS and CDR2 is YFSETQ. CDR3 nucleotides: TGCGCCAGCAGCTTGCTCCCGACAGATGGGGGCACTGAAGCTTTCTTT. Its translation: CASSLLPTDGGTEAFF.

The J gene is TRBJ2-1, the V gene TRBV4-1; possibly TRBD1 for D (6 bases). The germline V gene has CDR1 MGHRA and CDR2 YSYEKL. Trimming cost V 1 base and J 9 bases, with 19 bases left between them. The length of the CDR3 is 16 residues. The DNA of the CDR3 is TGCGCCAGCAGCCAAGGTTGGCAGGGGCGAACAGGTGAGCAGTTCTTC. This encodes CASSQGWQGRTGEQFF.

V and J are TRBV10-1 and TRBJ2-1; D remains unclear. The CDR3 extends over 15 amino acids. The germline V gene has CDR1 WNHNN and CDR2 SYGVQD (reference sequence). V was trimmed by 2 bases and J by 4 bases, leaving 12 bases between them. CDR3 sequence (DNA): TGCGCCAGCAGTGAGACCGCGACTCTTTACAATGAGCAGTTCTTC. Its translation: CASSETATLYNEQFF.

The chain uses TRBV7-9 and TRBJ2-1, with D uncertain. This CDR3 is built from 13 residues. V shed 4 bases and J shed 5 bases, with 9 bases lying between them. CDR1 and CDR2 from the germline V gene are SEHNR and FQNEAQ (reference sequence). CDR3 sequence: CASSSLDHNEQFF. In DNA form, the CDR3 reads TGTGCCAGCAGCTCCCTAGACCACAATGAGCAGTTCTTC.

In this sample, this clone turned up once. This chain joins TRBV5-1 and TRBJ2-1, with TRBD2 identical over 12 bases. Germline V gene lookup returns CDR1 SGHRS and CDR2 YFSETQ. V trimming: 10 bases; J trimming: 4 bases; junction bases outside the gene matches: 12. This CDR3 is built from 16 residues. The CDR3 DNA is TGCGCCTCCTCCCCTGGACTAGCGGGATTTTACAATGAGCAGTTCTTC. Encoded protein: CASSPGLAGFYNEQFF.

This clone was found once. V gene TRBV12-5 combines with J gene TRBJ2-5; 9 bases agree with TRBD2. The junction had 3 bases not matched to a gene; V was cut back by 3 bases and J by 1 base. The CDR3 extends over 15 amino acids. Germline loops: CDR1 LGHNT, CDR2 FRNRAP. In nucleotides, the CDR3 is TGTGCTAGTGGTTTCGTAGCGGGGGCCCAAGAGACCCAGTACTTC. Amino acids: CASGFVAGAQETQYF.

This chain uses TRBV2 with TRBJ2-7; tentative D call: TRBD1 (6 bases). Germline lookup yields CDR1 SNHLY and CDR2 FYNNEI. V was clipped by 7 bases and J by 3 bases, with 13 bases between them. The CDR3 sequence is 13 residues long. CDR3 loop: CASKGDIDYEQYF. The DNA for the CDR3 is TGTGCCAGCAAGGGGGACATAGACTACGAGCAGTACTTC.

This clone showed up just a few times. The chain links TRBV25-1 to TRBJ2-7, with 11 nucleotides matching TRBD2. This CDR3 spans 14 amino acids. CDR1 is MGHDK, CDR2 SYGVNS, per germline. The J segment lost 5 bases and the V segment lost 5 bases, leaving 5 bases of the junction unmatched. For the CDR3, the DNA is TGTGCCAGCAGTAGACTAGCGGGGATTGACGAGCAGTACTTC. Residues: CASSRLAGIDEQYF.

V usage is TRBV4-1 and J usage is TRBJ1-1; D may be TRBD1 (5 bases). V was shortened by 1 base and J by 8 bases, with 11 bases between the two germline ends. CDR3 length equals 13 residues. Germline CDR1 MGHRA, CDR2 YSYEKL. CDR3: CASSQVGGWEAFF. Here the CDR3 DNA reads TGCGCCAGCAGCCAAGTGGGGGGGTGGGAAGCTTTCTTT.

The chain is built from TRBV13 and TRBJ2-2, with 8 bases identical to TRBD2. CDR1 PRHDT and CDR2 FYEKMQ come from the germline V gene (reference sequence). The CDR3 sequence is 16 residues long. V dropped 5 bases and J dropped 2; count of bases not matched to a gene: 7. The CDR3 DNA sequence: TGTGCCAGCAGCGACAAGCGGGGGCTTAACACCGGGGAGCTGTTTTTT. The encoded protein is CASSDKRGLNTGELFF.

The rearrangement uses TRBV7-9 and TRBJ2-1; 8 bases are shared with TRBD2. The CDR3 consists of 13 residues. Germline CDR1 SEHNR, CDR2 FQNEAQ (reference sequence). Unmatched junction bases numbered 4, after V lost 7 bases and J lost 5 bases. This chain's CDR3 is CASIRTSHNEQFF. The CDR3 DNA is TGTGCCAGCATTAGGACTAGCCACAATGAGCAGTTCTTC.

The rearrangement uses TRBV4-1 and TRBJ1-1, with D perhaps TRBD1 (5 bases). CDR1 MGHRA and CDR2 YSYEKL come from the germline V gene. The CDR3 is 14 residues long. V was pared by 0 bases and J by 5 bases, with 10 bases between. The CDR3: CASSQDVEGTEAFF. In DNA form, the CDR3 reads TGCGCCAGCAGCCAAGATGTCGAGGGGACTGAAGCTTTCTTT.

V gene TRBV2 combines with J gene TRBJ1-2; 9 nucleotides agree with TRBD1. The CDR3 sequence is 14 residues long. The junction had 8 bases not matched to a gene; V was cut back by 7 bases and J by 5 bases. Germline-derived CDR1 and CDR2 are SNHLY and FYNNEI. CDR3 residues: CASIPGGTGYGYTF. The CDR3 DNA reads TGTGCCAGCATCCCAGGCGGGACAGGGTATGGCTACACCTTC.

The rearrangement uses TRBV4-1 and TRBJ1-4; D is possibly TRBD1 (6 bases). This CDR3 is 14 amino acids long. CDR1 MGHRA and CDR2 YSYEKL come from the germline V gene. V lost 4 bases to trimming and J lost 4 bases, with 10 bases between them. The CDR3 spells CASSPGDINEKLFF. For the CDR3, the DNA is TGCGCCAGCAGCCCTGGGGACATTAATGAAAAACTGTTTTTT.

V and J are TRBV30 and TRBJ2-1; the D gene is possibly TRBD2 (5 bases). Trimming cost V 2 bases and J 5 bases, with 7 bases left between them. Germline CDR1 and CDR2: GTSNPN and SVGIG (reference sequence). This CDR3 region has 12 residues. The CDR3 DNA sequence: TGTGCCTGGAGTCTGGGAGACAATGAGCAGTTCTTC. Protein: CAWSLGDNEQFF.

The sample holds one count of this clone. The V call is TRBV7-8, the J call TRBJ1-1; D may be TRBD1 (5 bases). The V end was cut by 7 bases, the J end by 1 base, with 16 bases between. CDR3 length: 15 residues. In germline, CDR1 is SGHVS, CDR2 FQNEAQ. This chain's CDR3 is CASNDDEGKNTEAFF. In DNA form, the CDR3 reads TGTGCCAGCAACGACGATGAGGGGAAGAACACTGAAGCTTTCTTT.

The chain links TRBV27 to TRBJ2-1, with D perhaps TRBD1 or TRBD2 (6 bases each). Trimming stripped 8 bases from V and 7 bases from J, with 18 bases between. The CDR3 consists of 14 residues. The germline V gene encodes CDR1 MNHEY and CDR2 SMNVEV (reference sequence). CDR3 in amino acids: CASSFWGAENEQFF. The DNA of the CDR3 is TGTGCCAGCTCCTTTTGGGGGGCTGAGAATGAGCAGTTCTTC.

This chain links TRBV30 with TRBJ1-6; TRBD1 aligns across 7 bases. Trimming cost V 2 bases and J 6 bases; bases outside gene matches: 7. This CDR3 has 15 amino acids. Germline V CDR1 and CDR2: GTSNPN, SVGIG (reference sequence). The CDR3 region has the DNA TGTGCCTGGAGTTCCCTGGGGACAGCTAATTCACCCCTCCACTTT. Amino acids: CAWSSLGTANSPLHF.

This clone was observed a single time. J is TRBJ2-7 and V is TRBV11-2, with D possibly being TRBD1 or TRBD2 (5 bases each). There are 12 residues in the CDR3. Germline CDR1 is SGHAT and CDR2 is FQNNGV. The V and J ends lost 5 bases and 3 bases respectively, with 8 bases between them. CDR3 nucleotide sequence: TGTGCCAGCAGCGGGGGTCACTACGAGCAGTACTTC. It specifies CASSGGHYEQYF.

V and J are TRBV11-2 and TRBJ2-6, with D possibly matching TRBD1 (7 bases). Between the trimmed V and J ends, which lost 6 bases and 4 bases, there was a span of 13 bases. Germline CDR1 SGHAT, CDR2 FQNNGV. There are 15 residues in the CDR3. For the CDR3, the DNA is TGTGCCAGCAGGGCAGGGGGGTACGGGGCCAACGTCCTGACTTTC. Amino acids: CASRAGGYGANVLTF. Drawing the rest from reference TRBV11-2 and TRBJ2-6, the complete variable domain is EAGVAQSPRYKIIEKRQSVAFWCNPISGHATLYWYQQILGQGPKLLIQFQNNGVVDDSQLPKDRFSAERLKGVDSTLKIQPAKLEDSAVYLCASRAGGYGANVLTFGAGSRLTVL.

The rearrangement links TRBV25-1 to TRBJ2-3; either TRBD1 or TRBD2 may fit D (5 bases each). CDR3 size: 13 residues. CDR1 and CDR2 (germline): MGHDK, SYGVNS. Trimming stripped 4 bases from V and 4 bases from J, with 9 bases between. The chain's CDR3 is CASSGDPPDTQYF. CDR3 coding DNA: TGTGCCAGCAGTGGGGACCCACCAGATACGCAGTATTTT.

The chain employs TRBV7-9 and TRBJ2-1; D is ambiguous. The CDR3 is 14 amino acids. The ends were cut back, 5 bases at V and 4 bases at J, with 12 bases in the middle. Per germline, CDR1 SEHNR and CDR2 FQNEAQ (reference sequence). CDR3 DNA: TGTGCCAGCAGCGGCCTGACTGGATACAATGAGCAGTTCTTC. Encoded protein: CASSGLTGYNEQFF.

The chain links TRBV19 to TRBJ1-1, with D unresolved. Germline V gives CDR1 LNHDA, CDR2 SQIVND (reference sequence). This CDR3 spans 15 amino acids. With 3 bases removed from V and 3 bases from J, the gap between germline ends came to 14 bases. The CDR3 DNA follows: TGTGCCAGTAGTATTGGTAGTGGGCGTGACACTGAAGCTTTCTTT. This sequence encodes CASSIGSGRDTEAFF.

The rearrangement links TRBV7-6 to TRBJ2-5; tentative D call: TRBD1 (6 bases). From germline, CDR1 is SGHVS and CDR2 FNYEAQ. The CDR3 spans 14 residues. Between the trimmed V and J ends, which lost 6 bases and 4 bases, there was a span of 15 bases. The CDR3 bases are TGTGCCAGCAGGCCGGACAGCTCAGCAGAGACCCAGTACTTC. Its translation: CASRPDSSAETQYF.

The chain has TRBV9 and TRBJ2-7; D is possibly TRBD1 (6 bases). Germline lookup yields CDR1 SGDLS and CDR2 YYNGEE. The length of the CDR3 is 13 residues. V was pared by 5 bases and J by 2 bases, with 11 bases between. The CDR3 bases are TGTGCCAGCAGTGGGGGCCCCACCTACGAGCAGTACTTC. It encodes CASSGGPTYEQYF.